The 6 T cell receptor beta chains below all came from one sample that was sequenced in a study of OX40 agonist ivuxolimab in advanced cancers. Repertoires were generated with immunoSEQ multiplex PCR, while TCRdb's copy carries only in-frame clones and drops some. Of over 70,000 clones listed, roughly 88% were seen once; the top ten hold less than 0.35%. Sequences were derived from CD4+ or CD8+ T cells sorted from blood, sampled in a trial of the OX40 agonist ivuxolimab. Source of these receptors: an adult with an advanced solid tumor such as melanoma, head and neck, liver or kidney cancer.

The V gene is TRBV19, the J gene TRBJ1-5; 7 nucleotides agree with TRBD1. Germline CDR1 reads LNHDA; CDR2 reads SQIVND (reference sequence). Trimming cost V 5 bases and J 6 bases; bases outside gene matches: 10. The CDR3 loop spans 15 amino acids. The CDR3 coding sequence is TGTGCCAGTAGTGAACAGGGGCCACTCACTCAGCCCCAGCATTTT. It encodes CASSEQGPLTQPQHF. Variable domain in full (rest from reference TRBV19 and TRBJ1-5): DGGITQSPKYLFRKEGQNVTLSCEQNLNHDAMYWYRQDPGQGLRLIYYSQIVNDFQKGDIAEGYSVSREKKESFPLTVTSAQKNPTAFYLCASSEQGPLTQPQHFGDGTRLSIL.

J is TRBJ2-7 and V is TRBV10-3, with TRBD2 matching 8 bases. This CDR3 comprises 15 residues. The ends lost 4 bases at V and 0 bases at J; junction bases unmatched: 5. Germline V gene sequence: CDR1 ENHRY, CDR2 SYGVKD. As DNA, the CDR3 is TGTGCCATCAGTGTGAGAGCGGGAGTCTCCTACGAGCAGTACTTC. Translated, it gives CAISVRAGVSYEQYF.

Written as DNA, the CDR3 is TGTGCCAGCAGTTTAGTGCCCTCCAGTCAAAGTACCTTC. Translated, it gives CASSLVPSSQSTF. The chain couples TRBV28 to TRBJ1-2; D gene uncertain. The CDR3 has 13 amino acids. Germline CDR1 MDHEN, CDR2 SYDVKM. V lost 2 bases and J lost 14, with 18 bases in between.

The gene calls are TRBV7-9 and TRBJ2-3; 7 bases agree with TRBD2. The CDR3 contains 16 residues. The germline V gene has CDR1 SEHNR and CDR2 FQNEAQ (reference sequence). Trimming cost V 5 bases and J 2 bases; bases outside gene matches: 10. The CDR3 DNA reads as TGTGCCAGCAGCCCAATTGCTAGCGGTGCCACAGATACGCAGTATTTT. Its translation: CASSPIASGATDTQYF.

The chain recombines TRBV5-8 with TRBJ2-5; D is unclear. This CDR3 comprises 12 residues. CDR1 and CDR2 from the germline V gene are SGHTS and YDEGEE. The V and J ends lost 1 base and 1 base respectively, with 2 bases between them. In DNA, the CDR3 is TGTGCCAGCAGCTTGAGCCAAGAGACCCAGTACTTC. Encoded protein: CASSLSQETQYF.

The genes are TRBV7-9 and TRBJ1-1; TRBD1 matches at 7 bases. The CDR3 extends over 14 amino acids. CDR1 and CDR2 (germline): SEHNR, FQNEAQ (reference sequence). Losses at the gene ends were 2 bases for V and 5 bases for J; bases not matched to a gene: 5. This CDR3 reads CASSLTTGRTEAFF. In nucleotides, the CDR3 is TGTGCCAGCAGCTTAACGACAGGGAGGACTGAAGCTTTCTTT.